This TCR beta chain was captured in a study of cytomegalovirus exposure and HLA in healthy donors. Study findings and constraints: Only CMV serostatus was available as immune exposure information. Specific recognition of CMV antigens was confirmed in vitro for a few chains (all CMV-associated). Reportedly, a later analysis found an Asian-associated ancestry cluster had fewer N-insertions than the approximately 600-donor mean.

This clone came up a few times. Its target is not known. The germline CDR1 and CDR2 sequences are MDHEN and SYDVKM. This CDR3 comprises 15 residues. Trimming took off 9 bases at V and 4 bases at J, with 22 bases between the two ends. The PCR ran on 60 Vbeta and 13 Jbeta primers. The method was immunoSEQ multiplex PCR; TCRdb's version includes in-frame clones alone and lacks a portion of them. The sample includes 140,000 to 150,000 clones, 9.7% of them seen just once. The sample taken for sequencing was PBMCs. The rearrangement uses TRBV28 and TRBJ2-7, with D perhaps matching TRBD1 (7 bases). The clonotype originates from a man aged 45-65 years in good health and CMV-seronegative. CDR3 DNA: TGTGCCAGTGGTCCCCCCCGGACAGGACTATACGAGCAGTACTTC. It yields the protein CASGPPRTGLYEQYF.